This T cell receptor beta chain was sequenced during a study of blood T cell repertoires in COVID-19. At the level of the study: Specimens from acute and convalescent COVID-19 originated in the United States, Italy and Spain. In each case, the material was cDNA or gDNA derived from T cells, B-cell-depleted T cells, or PBMCs.

Germline values: CDR1 MNHEY, CDR2 SVGAGI. V lost 5 bases, J lost 7 bases, and 12 bases lay in between. This CDR3 has 12 amino acids. In the authors' methods: Reference gene primers were amplified, and this amplification served to estimate nucleated cell counts. Assay: immunoSEQ multiplex PCR; the TCRdb copy retains only in-frame clones and omits some. V and J calls and clone size are those listed in that table; D and trimming were worked out from the DNA. The repertoire holds about 180,000 clones, 82% seen once, with 10% in the top ten. The V call is TRBV6-5, the J call TRBJ2-7; tentative D call: TRBD2 (5 bases). The receptor was derived from a woman of 80 years or more with active or convalescent COVID-19. Sequenced sample: peripheral blood. For the CDR3, the DNA is TGTGCCAGCAGTCCCCAATCGGGGGAGCAGTACTTC. Translation gives CASSPQSGEQYF.